This TCR beta chain was recovered during a study of blood T cell repertoires in COVID-19. The authors' processing: Researchers report that nucleated cell counts were estimated from reference gene primer amplification. Measured with immunoSEQ multiplex PCR; TCRdb has only the in-frame clones, and not every one. That table gives V, J and clone size, and the DNA gave D and trimming. The sample holds some 180,000 clones, 85% seen once. Sequencing was carried out using peripheral blood. This receptor was identified in a woman older than 75 with COVID-19, enrolled during active disease.

CDR3: CASSNRDRGKAFF. CDR3 coding DNA: TGTGCCAGTAGCAACCGGGACAGGGGAAAAGCTTTCTTT. The chain recombines TRBV19 with TRBJ1-1; 10 bases agree with TRBD1. The V gene end was trimmed by 6 bases and the J gene end by 9 bases; junction bases not matched to a gene: 7. Germline V lookup: CDR1 LNHDA, CDR2 SQIVND (reference sequence). The CDR3 extends over 13 amino acids.